Described below is a single TCR beta chain sequence and its context. Its target is not known. PCR was performed a second time for about 6 to 12 cycles using a sample-barcoded 5' primer and a J-beta primer mix. A 12-random-nucleotide template-switch adaptor tagged each cDNA molecule. TCRdb used MiXCR to reprocess the 5' RACE reads, holding one entry per CDR3 protein. Of approximately 1.5 million distinct CDR3 sequences listed, about 31% are singletons. The data originate from a study of blood T cells in healthy people across ages. Study-level background: Template switching recovered approximately one barcoded beta molecule for every two T cells. Study-wide results and limits: It was held that the diversity estimates obtained from one million T cells were underestimates.

The germline gives CDR1 SGDLS, CDR2 YYNGEE. V was clipped by 0 bases and J by 1 base; unmatched bases: 5. The CDR3 has 17 amino acids. The sequencing sample was made of blood. The TCR comes from a woman in her twenties or thirties in good health. V usage is TRBV9 and J usage is TRBJ2-2; 8 bases are a match to TRBD2. Here the CDR3 DNA reads TGTGCCAGCAGCGTAGGAGTCGCGGGGGGGAACACCGGGGAGCTGTTTTTT. Protein sequence: CASSVGVAGGNTGELFF.